This TCR beta chain was captured in a study of cytomegalovirus exposure and HLA in healthy donors. Points from the study as a whole: Whilst most TCR sequences proved rare, a subset of public TCRs occurred across many donors.

60 Vbeta and 13 Jbeta primers were used in PCR. Sequenced by immunoSEQ multiplex PCR; TCRdb stores in-frame clones only, minus some. The sample holds under 200,000 clones, roughly two thirds seen once. This CDR3 comprises 16 residues. Germline V lookup: CDR1 SNHLY, CDR2 FYNNEI. The germline V and J ends were trimmed by 2 bases and 0 bases, with 11 bases remaining between them. Turning to this clone: Its antigen is unknown.

The specimen sequenced was PBMCs. The receptor was derived from a young woman in good health and CMV-seropositive. The genes are TRBV2 and TRBJ2-4, with a possible D match to TRBD1 (5 bases). In nucleotides, the CDR3 is TGTGCCAGCAGTGAAAGCAGGGTACTAGCCAAAAACATTCAGTACTTC. It yields the protein CASSESRVLAKNIQYF.